The rows below give T cell receptor beta chains drawn from one sample of a study of Graves' ophthalmopathy and Graves' hyperthyroidism. TCRdb reprocessed the multiplex PCR reads with MiXCR, giving one entry per CDR3 protein. The repertoire holds about 220,000 distinct CDR3 sequences, with around a fifth as singletons. The sample taken for sequencing was peripheral blood. These receptor sequences come from a woman aged 45-65 years with Graves' ophthalmopathy. The CDR3 runs from the conserved cysteine through the conserved F or W. The D gene is left open where the match is weak. The listing skips clone size in some rows; elsewhere it reads once, few, many or a size class.

D gene: NA
J gene: TRBJ2-5
V gene: TRBV5-1
clone size: few
CDR3 protein: CASSPLHSLYQETQYF
CDR3 DNA: TGCGCCAGCAGCCCATTACACTCTTTATATCAAGAGACCCAGTACTTC

D gene: TRBD2
J gene: TRBJ2-7
V gene: TRBV29-1
clone size: many
CDR3 protein: CSVGPGLAGEVQYF
CDR3 DNA: TGCAGCGTTGGACCGGGACTAGCGGGAGAGGTGCAGTACTTC

D gene: NA
J gene: TRBJ2-2
V gene: TRBV30
clone size: many
CDR3 protein: CAWRGDKDTGELFF
CDR3 DNA: TGTGCCTGGCGGGGGGACAAAGACACCGGGGAGCTGTTTTTT

D gene: NA
J gene: TRBJ1-2
V gene: TRBV18
clone size: many
CDR3 protein: CASTADSRSGYTF
CDR3 DNA: TGTGCCAGCACCGCCGATTCCCGGAGTGGCTACACCTTC

D gene: TRBD1
J gene: TRBJ2-7
V gene: TRBV5-1
clone size: few
CDR3 protein: CASSVNTGQAYEQYF
CDR3 DNA: TGCGCCAGCAGCGTAAATACGGGACAGGCTTACGAGCAGTACTTC

D gene: NA
J gene: TRBJ2-2
V gene: TRBV25-1
clone size: NA
CDR3 protein: CAASGDLDTGELFF
CDR3 DNA: TGTGCCGCATCGGGAGATTTGGACACCGGGGAGCTGTTTTTT

D gene: TRBD2
J gene: TRBJ2-2
V gene: TRBV28
clone size: many
CDR3 protein: CASIVSGGLNTGELFF
CDR3 DNA: TGTGCCAGCATCGTTTCGGGAGGGCTGAACACCGGGGAGCTGTTTTTT

D gene: NA
J gene: TRBJ1-3
V gene: TRBV27
clone size: NA
CDR3 protein: CASSLSVRGDNVNTIYF
CDR3 DNA: TGTGCCAGCAGTTTAAGTGTCAGAGGGGATAATGTGAACACCATATATTTT

D gene: NA
J gene: TRBJ2-5
V gene: TRBV20-1
clone size: many
CDR3 protein: CSARDRLWEGETQYF
CDR3 DNA: TGCAGTGCTAGAGATCGGTTATGGGAAGGAGAGACCCAGTACTTC

D gene: TRBD2
J gene: TRBJ2-7
V gene: TRBV20-1
clone size: few
CDR3 protein: CSATPPGGRALYEQYF
CDR3 DNA: TGCAGTGCTACCCCCCCGGGCGGGAGGGCCCTCTACGAGCAGTACTTC

D gene: TRBD2
J gene: TRBJ2-7
V gene: TRBV11-2
clone size: few
CDR3 protein: CASSLKGTYSGGFYEQYF
CDR3 DNA: TGTGCCAGCAGCTTAAAAGGGACATATAGCGGGGGGTTCTACGAGCAGTACTTC

D gene: TRBD2
J gene: TRBJ2-7
V gene: TRBV28
clone size: many
CDR3 protein: CASSHGTSGNRYEQYF
CDR3 DNA: TGTGCCAGCAGCCACGGGACTAGCGGGAATCGATACGAGCAGTACTTC

D gene: NA
J gene: TRBJ1-2
V gene: TRBV28
clone size: few
CDR3 protein: CASSLGLGRGYTF
CDR3 DNA: TGTGCCAGCAGTTTAGGTCTAGGGAGAGGCTACACCTTC

D gene: NA
J gene: TRBJ2-7
V gene: TRBV10-3
clone size: many
CDR3 protein: CAISIGGSYEQYF
CDR3 DNA: TGTGCCATCAGCATAGGGGGGTCCTACGAGCAGTACTTC

D gene: NA
J gene: TRBJ2-7
V gene: TRBV14
clone size: many
CDR3 protein: CASSQFVGYEQYF
CDR3 DNA: TGTGCCAGCAGCCAATTCGTAGGTTACGAGCAGTACTTC

D gene: TRBD1
J gene: TRBJ2-7
V gene: TRBV4-2
clone size: many
CDR3 protein: CASSQNPPGTAKSYEQYF
CDR3 DNA: TGTGCCAGCAGCCAAAACCCCCCTGGGACAGCAAAATCCTACGAGCAGTACTTC

D gene: TRBD2
J gene: TRBJ2-7
V gene: TRBV15
clone size: many
CDR3 protein: CATSRARGTSGVSNEQYF
CDR3 DNA: TGTGCCACCAGCAGAGCCCGAGGGACTAGCGGGGTTTCTAACGAGCAGTACTTC

D gene: TRBD2
J gene: TRBJ2-5
V gene: TRBV20-1
clone size: many
CDR3 protein: CSAMRRTSEETQYF
CDR3 DNA: TGCAGTGCTATGAGGAGGACTAGCGAAGAGACCCAGTACTTC

D gene: NA
J gene: TRBJ1-2
V gene: TRBV5-1
clone size: NA
CDR3 protein: CASSREYYGYTF
CDR3 DNA: TGCGCCAGCAGTAGGGAGTACTATGGCTACACCTTC

D gene: NA
J gene: TRBJ1-1
V gene: TRBV10-1
clone size: few
CDR3 protein: CASSQDQGPAEAFF
CDR3 DNA: TGCGCCAGCAGTCAAGATCAGGGTCCGGCTGAAGCTTTCTTT

D gene: NA
J gene: TRBJ2-2
V gene: TRBV24-1
clone size: once
CDR3 protein: CATSERGYGELFF
CDR3 DNA: TGTGCCACCAGTGAGAGGGGGTACGGGGAGCTGTTTTTT

D gene: NA
J gene: TRBJ2-4
V gene: TRBV6-5
clone size: many
CDR3 protein: CASSYSLAKNIQYF
CDR3 DNA: TGTGCCAGCAGTTACTCACTAGCCAAAAACATTCAGTACTTC

D gene: NA
J gene: TRBJ2-7
V gene: TRBV18
clone size: NA
CDR3 protein: CASSQGPHVYEQYF
CDR3 DNA: TGTGCCAGCTCACAAGGGCCCCATGTCTACGAGCAGTACTTC

D gene: TRBD1
J gene: TRBJ2-7
V gene: TRBV15
clone size: NA
CDR3 protein: CATAPGGQGVGYEQYF
CDR3 DNA: TGTGCCACCGCCCCTGGGGGACAGGGGGTTGGGTACGAGCAGTACTTC

D gene: TRBD2
J gene: TRBJ2-6
V gene: TRBV12-3/TRBV12-4
clone size: NA
CDR3 protein: CASTDGGGTGANVLTF
CDR3 DNA: TGTGCCAGCACCGATGGGGGGGGAACTGGGGCCAACGTCCTGACTTTC

D gene: NA
J gene: TRBJ1-1
V gene: TRBV18
clone size: many
CDR3 protein: CASSRTAANTEAFF
CDR3 DNA: TGTGCCAGCTCAAGGACAGCCGCTAACACTGAAGCTTTCTTT

D gene: TRBD2
J gene: TRBJ2-5
V gene: TRBV2
clone size: once
CDR3 protein: CASSGTGLAGPQETQYF
CDR3 DNA: TGTGCCAGCAGTGGGACTGGACTAGCGGGGCCTCAAGAGACCCAGTACTTC

D gene: NA
J gene: TRBJ1-1
V gene: TRBV18
clone size: few
CDR3 protein: CASSLDLRVNTEAFF
CDR3 DNA: TGTGCCAGCTCACTGGACCTCCGGGTGAACACTGAAGCTTTCTTT

D gene: NA
J gene: TRBJ2-7
V gene: TRBV4-1
clone size: many
CDR3 protein: CASSQDGNEQYF
CDR3 DNA: TGCGCCAGCAGCCAAGATGGGAACGAGCAGTACTTC

D gene: TRBD1
J gene: TRBJ1-5
V gene: TRBV25-1
clone size: NA
CDR3 protein: CASQGDLSNQPQHF
CDR3 DNA: TGTGCCAGCCAGGGGGACCTGAGCAATCAGCCCCAGCATTTT

D gene: NA
J gene: TRBJ2-7
V gene: TRBV27
clone size: NA
CDR3 protein: CASTRARQSYEQYF
CDR3 DNA: TGTGCCAGCACCAGAGCGAGACAGTCCTACGAGCAGTACTTC

D gene: NA
J gene: TRBJ2-7
V gene: TRBV27
clone size: NA
CDR3 protein: CASSLFPVVVSSYEQYF
CDR3 DNA: TGTGCCAGCAGTTTATTCCCCGTTGTGGTAAGCTCCTACGAGCAGTACTTC

D gene: NA
J gene: TRBJ1-5
V gene: TRBV12-3/TRBV12-4
clone size: NA
CDR3 protein: CASRLRGGQPQHF
CDR3 DNA: TGTGCCAGCAGACTCAGGGGTGGTCAGCCCCAGCATTTT

D gene: TRBD1
J gene: TRBJ1-5
V gene: TRBV30
clone size: many
CDR3 protein: CAWSVPGGGSQPQHF
CDR3 DNA: TGTGCCTGGAGTGTACCAGGGGGCGGGAGTCAGCCCCAGCATTTT

D gene: TRBD1
J gene: TRBJ2-7
V gene: TRBV6-1
clone size: many
CDR3 protein: CASSERRQGPSYEQYF
CDR3 DNA: TGTGCCAGCAGTGAGAGACGACAGGGCCCGTCCTACGAGCAGTACTTC

D gene: NA
J gene: TRBJ2-2
V gene: TRBV20-1
clone size: many
CDR3 protein: CSADPGVSQPRLTGELFF
CDR3 DNA: TGCAGTGCAGACCCTGGGGTTAGTCAGCCGCGGCTTACCGGGGAGCTGTTTTTT

D gene: NA
J gene: TRBJ2-7
V gene: TRBV12-3/TRBV12-4
clone size: many
CDR3 protein: CASSATDSYEQYF
CDR3 DNA: TGTGCCAGCTCCGCGACAGACTCCTACGAGCAGTACTTC

D gene: NA
J gene: TRBJ2-5
V gene: TRBV7-2
clone size: NA
CDR3 protein: CASSLFTRTRQETQYF
CDR3 DNA: TGTGCCAGCAGCTTATTTACCCGGACAAGACAAGAGACCCAGTACTTC

D gene: NA
J gene: TRBJ1-1
V gene: TRBV4-1
clone size: NA
CDR3 protein: CASSQDPGMNTEAFF
CDR3 DNA: TGCGCCAGCAGCCAAGATCCGGGCATGAACACTGAAGCTTTCTTT

D gene: NA
J gene: TRBJ2-5
V gene: TRBV30
clone size: NA
CDR3 protein: CAWSDLGAGETQYF
CDR3 DNA: TGTGCCTGGAGTGATCTCGGGGCGGGGGAGACCCAGTACTTC

D gene: NA
J gene: TRBJ2-5
V gene: TRBV19
clone size: many
CDR3 protein: CASSQGTETQYF
CDR3 DNA: TGTGCCAGTTCCCAGGGAACAGAGACCCAGTACTTC

D gene: NA
J gene: TRBJ1-2
V gene: TRBV6-5
clone size: many
CDR3 protein: CASSYAPPQGGGYTF
CDR3 DNA: TGTGCCAGCAGTTACGCCCCCCCGCAGGGTGGCGGCTACACCTTC

D gene: NA
J gene: TRBJ1-1
V gene: TRBV7-8
clone size: many
CDR3 protein: CASSPRAGNTEAFF
CDR3 DNA: TGTGCCAGCAGCCCCCGGGCAGGGAACACTGAAGCTTTCTTT

D gene: NA
J gene: TRBJ2-4
V gene: TRBV30
clone size: many
CDR3 protein: CAWSKMTLAKNIQYF
CDR3 DNA: TGTGCCTGGAGTAAGATGACATTAGCCAAAAACATTCAGTACTTC

D gene: NA
J gene: TRBJ2-2
V gene: TRBV7-9
clone size: many
CDR3 protein: CASSLENTGELFF
CDR3 DNA: TGTGCCAGCAGCTTAGAAAACACCGGGGAGCTGTTTTTT

D gene: NA
J gene: TRBJ1-5
V gene: TRBV28
clone size: many
CDR3 protein: CASSFGQRENQPQHF
CDR3 DNA: TGTGCCAGCAGTTTCGGACAGAGAGAAAATCAGCCCCAGCATTTT

D gene: NA
J gene: TRBJ1-2
V gene: TRBV6-1
clone size: many
CDR3 protein: CASSATAENYGYTF
CDR3 DNA: TGTGCCAGCAGTGCGACAGCGGAAAACTATGGCTACACCTTC

D gene: NA
J gene: TRBJ2-2
V gene: TRBV14
clone size: NA
CDR3 protein: CASSQEVQTGELFF
CDR3 DNA: TGTGCCAGCAGCCAAGAGGTCCAAACCGGGGAGCTGTTTTTT

D gene: NA
J gene: TRBJ2-4
V gene: TRBV20-1
clone size: NA
CDR3 protein: CSARTEGDIQYF
CDR3 DNA: TGCAGTGCTAGGACCGAGGGGGACATTCAGTACTTC

D gene: TRBD2
J gene: TRBJ2-7
V gene: TRBV2
clone size: NA
CDR3 protein: CASSEPLGLAVAYEQYF
CDR3 DNA: TGTGCCAGCAGTGAACCATTGGGGCTAGCGGTCGCCTACGAGCAGTACTTC

D gene: NA
J gene: TRBJ2-7
V gene: TRBV11-2
clone size: many
CDR3 protein: CASSSRNRAGASYEQYF
CDR3 DNA: TGTGCCAGCAGCTCGAGGAACAGGGCCGGGGCTTCCTACGAGCAGTACTTC

D gene: NA
J gene: TRBJ2-7
V gene: TRBV15
clone size: many
CDR3 protein: CATSIRRRYEQYF
CDR3 DNA: TGTGCCACCAGCATCCGCCGGCGCTACGAGCAGTACTTC

D gene: TRBD2
J gene: TRBJ2-7
V gene: TRBV12-3/TRBV12-4
clone size: many
CDR3 protein: CASSLNGGSVYEQYF
CDR3 DNA: TGTGCCAGCAGTTTAAATGGCGGGAGCGTCTACGAGCAGTACTTC

D gene: NA
J gene: TRBJ1-2
V gene: TRBV24-1
clone size: NA
CDR3 protein: CATSATVNYGYTF
CDR3 DNA: TGTGCCACCAGTGCGACGGTAAACTATGGCTACACCTTC

D gene: NA
J gene: TRBJ2-5
V gene: TRBV20-1
clone size: many
CDR3 protein: CSARRGAETQYF
CDR3 DNA: TGCAGTGCTAGAAGGGGCGCAGAGACCCAGTACTTC